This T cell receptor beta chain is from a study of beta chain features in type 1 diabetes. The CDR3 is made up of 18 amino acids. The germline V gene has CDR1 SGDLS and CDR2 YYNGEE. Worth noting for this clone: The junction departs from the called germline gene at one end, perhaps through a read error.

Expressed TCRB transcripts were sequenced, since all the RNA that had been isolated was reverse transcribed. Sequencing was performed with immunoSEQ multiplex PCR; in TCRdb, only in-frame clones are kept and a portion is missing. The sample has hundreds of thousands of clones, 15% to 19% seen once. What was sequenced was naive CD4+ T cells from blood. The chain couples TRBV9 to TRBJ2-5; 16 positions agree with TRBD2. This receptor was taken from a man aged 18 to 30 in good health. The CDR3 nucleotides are TGTGCCAGCAGCGTAGAGGGACTAGCGGGAGGGCCTGGAGAGGCCCAGTACTTC. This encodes CASSVEGLAGGPGEAQYF.